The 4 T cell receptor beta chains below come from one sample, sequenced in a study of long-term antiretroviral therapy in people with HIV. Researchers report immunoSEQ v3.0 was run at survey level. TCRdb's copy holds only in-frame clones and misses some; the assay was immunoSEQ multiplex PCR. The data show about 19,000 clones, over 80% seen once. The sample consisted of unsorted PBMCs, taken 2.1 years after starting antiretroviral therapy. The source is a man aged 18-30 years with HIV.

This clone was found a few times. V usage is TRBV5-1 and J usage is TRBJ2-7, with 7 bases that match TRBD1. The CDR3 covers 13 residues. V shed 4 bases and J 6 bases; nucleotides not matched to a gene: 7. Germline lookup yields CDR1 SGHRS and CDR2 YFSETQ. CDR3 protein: CASSLRAGGEQYF. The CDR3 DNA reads TGCGCCAGCAGCCTCAGGGCAGGGGGCGAGCAGTACTTC.

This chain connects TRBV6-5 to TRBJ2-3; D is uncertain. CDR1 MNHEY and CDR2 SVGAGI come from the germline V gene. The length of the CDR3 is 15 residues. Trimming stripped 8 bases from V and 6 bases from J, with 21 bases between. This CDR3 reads CASSPQPAVRDTQYF. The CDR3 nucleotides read TGTGCCAGCTCTCCCCAACCGGCAGTCCGGGATACGCAGTATTTT.

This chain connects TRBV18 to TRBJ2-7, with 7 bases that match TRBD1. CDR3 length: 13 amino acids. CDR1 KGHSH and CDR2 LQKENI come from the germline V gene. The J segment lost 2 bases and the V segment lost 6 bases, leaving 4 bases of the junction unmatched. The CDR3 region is CASSRGQAYEQYF. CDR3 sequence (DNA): TGTGCCAGCTCCCGAGGACAGGCCTACGAGCAGTACTTC.

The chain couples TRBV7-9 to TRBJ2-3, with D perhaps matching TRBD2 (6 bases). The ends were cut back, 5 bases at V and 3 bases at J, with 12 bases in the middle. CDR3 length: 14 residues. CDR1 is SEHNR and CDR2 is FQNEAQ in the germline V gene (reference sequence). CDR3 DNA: TGTGCCAGCAGCACCGCGGGACCGACAGATACGCAGTATTTT. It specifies CASSTAGPTDTQYF.